This paragraph reports one T cell receptor beta chain. The data stem from a study of blood T cell repertoires in COVID-19. The CDR3 loop spans 15 amino acids. The V and J ends lost 8 bases and 3 bases, in that order; junction bases with no gene match: 7. Germline CDR1 is MDHEN and CDR2 is SYDVKM. Assay used: immunoSEQ multiplex PCR; TCRdb lists only in-frame clones, some missing. In the table there are about 99,000 clones, 79% of which are singletons. This clonotype originated in a woman of 80 years or more with active or convalescent COVID-19. Sequenced sample: peripheral blood. The J gene is TRBJ2-3, the V gene TRBV28, with TRBD2 identical over 11 bases. CDR3 in DNA: TGTGCCAGCCGTGGGGCTAGCGGGAGGACAGATACGCAGTATTTT. This gives the protein CASRGASGRTDTQYF.